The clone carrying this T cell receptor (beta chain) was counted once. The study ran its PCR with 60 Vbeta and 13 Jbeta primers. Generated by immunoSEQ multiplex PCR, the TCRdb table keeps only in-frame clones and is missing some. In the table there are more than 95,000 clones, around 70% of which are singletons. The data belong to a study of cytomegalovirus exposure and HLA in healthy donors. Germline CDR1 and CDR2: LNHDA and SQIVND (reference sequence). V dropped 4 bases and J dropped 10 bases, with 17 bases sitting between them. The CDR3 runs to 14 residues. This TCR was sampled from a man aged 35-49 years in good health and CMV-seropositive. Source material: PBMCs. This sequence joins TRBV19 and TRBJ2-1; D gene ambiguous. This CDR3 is CASSKQQERIEQFF. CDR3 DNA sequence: TGTGCCAGTAGTAAACAGCAAGAAAGGATCGAGCAGTTCTTC.